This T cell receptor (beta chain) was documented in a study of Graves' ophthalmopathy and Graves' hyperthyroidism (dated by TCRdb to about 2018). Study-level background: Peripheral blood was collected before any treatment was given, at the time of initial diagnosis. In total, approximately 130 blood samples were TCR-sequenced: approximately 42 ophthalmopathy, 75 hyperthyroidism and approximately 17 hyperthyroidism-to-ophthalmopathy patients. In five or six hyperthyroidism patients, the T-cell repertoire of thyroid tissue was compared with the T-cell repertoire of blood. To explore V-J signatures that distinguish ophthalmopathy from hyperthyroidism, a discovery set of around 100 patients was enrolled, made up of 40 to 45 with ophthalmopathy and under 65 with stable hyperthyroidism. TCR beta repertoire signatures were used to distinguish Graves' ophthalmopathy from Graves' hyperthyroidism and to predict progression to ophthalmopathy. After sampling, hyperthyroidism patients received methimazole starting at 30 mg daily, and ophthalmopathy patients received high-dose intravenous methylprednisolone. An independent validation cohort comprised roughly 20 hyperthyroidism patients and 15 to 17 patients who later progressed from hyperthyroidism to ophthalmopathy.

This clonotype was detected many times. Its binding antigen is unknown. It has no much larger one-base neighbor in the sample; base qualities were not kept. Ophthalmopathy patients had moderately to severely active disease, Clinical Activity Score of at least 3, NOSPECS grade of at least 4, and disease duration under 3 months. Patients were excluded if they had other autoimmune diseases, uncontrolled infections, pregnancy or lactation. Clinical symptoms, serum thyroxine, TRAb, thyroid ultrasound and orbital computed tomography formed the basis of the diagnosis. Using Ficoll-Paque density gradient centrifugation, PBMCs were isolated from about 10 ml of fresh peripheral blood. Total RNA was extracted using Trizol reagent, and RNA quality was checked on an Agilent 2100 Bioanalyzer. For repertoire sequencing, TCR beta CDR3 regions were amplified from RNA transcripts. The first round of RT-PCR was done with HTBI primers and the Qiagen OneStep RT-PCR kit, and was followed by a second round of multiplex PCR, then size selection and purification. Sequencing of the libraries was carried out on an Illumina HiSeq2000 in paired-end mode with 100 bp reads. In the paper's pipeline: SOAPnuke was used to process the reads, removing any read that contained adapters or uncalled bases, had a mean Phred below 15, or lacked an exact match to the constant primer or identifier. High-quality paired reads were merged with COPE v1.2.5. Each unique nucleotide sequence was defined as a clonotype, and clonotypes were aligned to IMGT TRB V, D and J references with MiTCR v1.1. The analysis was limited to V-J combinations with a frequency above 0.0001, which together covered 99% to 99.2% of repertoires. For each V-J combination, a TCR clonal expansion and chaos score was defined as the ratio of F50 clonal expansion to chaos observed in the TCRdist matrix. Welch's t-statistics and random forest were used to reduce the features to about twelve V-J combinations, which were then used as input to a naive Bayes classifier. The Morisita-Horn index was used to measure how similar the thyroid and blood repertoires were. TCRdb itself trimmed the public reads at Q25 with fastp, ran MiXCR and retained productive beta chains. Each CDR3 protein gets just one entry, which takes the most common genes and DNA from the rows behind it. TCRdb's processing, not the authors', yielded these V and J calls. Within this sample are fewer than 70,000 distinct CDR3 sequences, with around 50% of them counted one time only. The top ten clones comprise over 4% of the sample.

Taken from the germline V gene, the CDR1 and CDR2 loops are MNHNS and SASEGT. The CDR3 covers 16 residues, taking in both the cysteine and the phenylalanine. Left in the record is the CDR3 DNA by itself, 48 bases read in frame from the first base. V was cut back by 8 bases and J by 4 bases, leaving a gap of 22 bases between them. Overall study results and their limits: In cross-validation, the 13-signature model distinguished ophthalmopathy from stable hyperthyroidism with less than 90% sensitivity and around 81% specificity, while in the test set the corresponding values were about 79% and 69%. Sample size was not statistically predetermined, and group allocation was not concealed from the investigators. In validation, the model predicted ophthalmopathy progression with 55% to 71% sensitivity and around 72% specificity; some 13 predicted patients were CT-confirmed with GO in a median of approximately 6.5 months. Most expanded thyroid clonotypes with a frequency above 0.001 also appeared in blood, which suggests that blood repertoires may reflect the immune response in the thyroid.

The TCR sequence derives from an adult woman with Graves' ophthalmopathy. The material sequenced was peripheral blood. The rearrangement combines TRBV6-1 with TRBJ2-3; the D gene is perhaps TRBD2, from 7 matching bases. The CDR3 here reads CASAPTWGGSADTQYF. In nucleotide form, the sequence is TGTGCCAGCGCGCCCACCTGGGGGGGCAGTGCAGATACGCAGTATTTT.